These T cell receptor beta chains were read from a single sample in a study of cytomegalovirus exposure and HLA in healthy donors. The table came from immunoSEQ multiplex PCR; TCRdb's copy has only in-frame clones and leaves some out. The repertoire includes over 85,000 clones, roughly nine tenths of them detected once, and 1.5% to 2% sits in the top ten. Sequencing input: PBMCs. All receptors derive from a woman aged 18 to 35 in good health and CMV-seronegative. The CDR3 runs from the conserved cysteine through the conserved F or W. The order of the fields is clone size, D gene, CDR3 length, V gene, J gene, CDR3 DNA, CDR3 protein. The D gene is left open where the match is weak. Expanded clones are given a class, and other clones once, few, many or no size at all.

clone size: .
D gene: TRBD1
CDR3 length: 14
V gene: TRBV12-5
J gene: TRBJ1-2
CDR3 DNA: TGTGCTAGTGGACCGGGACAGGGGGCGTTTGGCTACACCTTC
CDR3 protein: CASGPGQGAFGYTF

clone size: .
D gene: .
CDR3 length: 16
V gene: TRBV5-6
J gene: TRBJ2-7
CDR3 DNA: TGTGCCAGCAGCTTGGCCCCCCGGTACAGAACCTACGAGCAGTACTTC
CDR3 protein: CASSLAPRYRTYEQYF

clone size: .
D gene: .
CDR3 length: 14
V gene: TRBV18
J gene: TRBJ2-5
CDR3 DNA: TGTGCCAGCTCACCACCGTCGACTCAAGAGACCCAGTACTTC
CDR3 protein: CASSPPSTQETQYF

clone size: .
D gene: .
CDR3 length: 15
V gene: TRBV6-1
J gene: TRBJ2-7
CDR3 DNA: TGTGCCAGCAGTGAGACTCCTGCCGCCTCCTACGAGCAGTACTTC
CDR3 protein: CASSETPAASYEQYF

clone size: .
D gene: TRBD2
CDR3 length: 17
V gene: TRBV10-1
J gene: TRBJ2-1
CDR3 DNA: TGCGCCAGCAGTCCTTCGCCGGGACTACCCTCCTACAATGAGCAGTTCTTC
CDR3 protein: CASSPSPGLPSYNEQFF

clone size: once
D gene: .
CDR3 length: 17
V gene: TRBV21-1
J gene: TRBJ1-5
CDR3 DNA: TGTGCCAGCAGCGGACAGGGGGCGAGTTTTAGCAATCAGCCCCAGCATTTT
CDR3 protein: CASSGQGASFSNQPQHF

clone size: .
D gene: TRBD2
CDR3 length: 16
V gene: TRBV2
J gene: TRBJ2-3
CDR3 DNA: TGTGCCAGCAGTGAACCCAGCGGGGGTAGCACAGATACGCAGTATTTT
CDR3 protein: CASSEPSGGSTDTQYF

clone size: .
D gene: .
CDR3 length: 14
V gene: TRBV28
J gene: TRBJ2-5
CDR3 DNA: TGTGCCAGCGGCCCGGGACTGCCATTTAAGACCCAGTACTTC
CDR3 protein: CASGPGLPFKTQYF

clone size: .
D gene: TRBD2
CDR3 length: 16
V gene: TRBV6-1
J gene: TRBJ2-7
CDR3 DNA: TGTGCCAGCAGTGTCGGACTAGCGGGAACGACCTACGAGCAGTACTTC
CDR3 protein: CASSVGLAGTTYEQYF

clone size: .
D gene: .
CDR3 length: 12
V gene: TRBV9
J gene: TRBJ1-1
CDR3 DNA: TGTGCCAGCAGCCCTCCCGGGACAGAAGCTTTCTTT
CDR3 protein: CASSPPGTEAFF

clone size: few
D gene: .
CDR3 length: 12
V gene: TRBV7-3
J gene: TRBJ2-7
CDR3 DNA: TGTGCCAGCACAGGGCTTACCTACGAGCAGTACTTC
CDR3 protein: CASTGLTYEQYF

clone size: .
D gene: TRBD2
CDR3 length: 16
V gene: TRBV7-3
J gene: TRBJ2-2
CDR3 DNA: TGTGCCAGCAGCTTATTTAGCGGGGCCGACACCGGGGAGCTGTTTTTT
CDR3 protein: CASSLFSGADTGELFF

clone size: few
D gene: TRBD1
CDR3 length: 13
V gene: TRBV6-4
J gene: TRBJ1-5
CDR3 DNA: TGTGCCAGCAGTCAGGGGGCGGAACAGCCCCAGCATTTT
CDR3 protein: CASSQGAEQPQHF

clone size: .
D gene: .
CDR3 length: 19
V gene: TRBV13
J gene: TRBJ2-1
CDR3 DNA: TGTGCCAGCAGCTTAGGCCTGATCGGAAGGGGGAGCTCCTACAATGAGCAGTTCTTC
CDR3 protein: CASSLGLIGRGSSYNEQFF

clone size: .
D gene: .
CDR3 length: 15
V gene: TRBV5-1
J gene: TRBJ2-7
CDR3 DNA: TGCGCCAGCAGCTTGGGGCCGAGGAGCTCCTACGAGCAGTACTTC
CDR3 protein: CASSLGPRSSYEQYF

clone size: .
D gene: .
CDR3 length: 15
V gene: TRBV19
J gene: TRBJ1-5
CDR3 DNA: TGTGCCAGTAGTATAGGGTTGGTACACAATCAGCCCCAGCATTTT
CDR3 protein: CASSIGLVHNQPQHF

clone size: .
D gene: .
CDR3 length: 14
V gene: TRBV6-1
J gene: TRBJ1-1
CDR3 DNA: TGTGCCAGCAGTGAACAGGCGATGAACACTGAAGCTTTCTTT
CDR3 protein: CASSEQAMNTEAFF

clone size: .
D gene: TRBD2
CDR3 length: 14
V gene: TRBV7-9
J gene: TRBJ2-7
CDR3 DNA: TGTGCCAGCAGCACCGGACTAGCGGGAGGCAAGCCGAACTTC
CDR3 protein: CASSTGLAGGKPNF

clone size: .
D gene: .
CDR3 length: 15
V gene: TRBV9
J gene: TRBJ2-1
CDR3 DNA: TGTGCCAGCAGCGTACTGAGTTCCTCCTACAATGAGCAGTTCTTC
CDR3 protein: CASSVLSSSYNEQFF

clone size: .
D gene: .
CDR3 length: 14
V gene: TRBV5-6
J gene: TRBJ1-6
CDR3 DNA: TGTGCCAGCACGCGGGGCTCCTATAATTCACCCCTCCACTTT
CDR3 protein: CASTRGSYNSPLHF

clone size: .
D gene: TRBD2
CDR3 length: 15
V gene: TRBV2
J gene: TRBJ2-7
CDR3 DNA: TGTGCCAGCAGGGGGACTAGCGGGAGTAGCCACGAGCAGTACTTC
CDR3 protein: CASRGTSGSSHEQYF

clone size: once
D gene: TRBD1
CDR3 length: 18
V gene: TRBV11-3
J gene: TRBJ1-6
CDR3 DNA: TGTGCCAGCAGCACCGAGGCCCAGGACAGGAAAGATAATTCACCCCTCCACTTT
CDR3 protein: CASSTEAQDRKDNSPLHF

clone size: few
D gene: .
CDR3 length: 12
V gene: TRBV28
J gene: TRBJ1-5
CDR3 DNA: TGTGCCAGCGGTGGAGGAAATCAGCCCCAGCATTTT
CDR3 protein: CASGGGNQPQHF

clone size: .
D gene: .
CDR3 length: 10
V gene: TRBV20-1
J gene: TRBJ2-5
CDR3 DNA: TGCAGTGCAGTTCGGGAGACCCAGTACTTC
CDR3 protein: CSAVRETQYF

clone size: .
D gene: TRBD1
CDR3 length: 16
V gene: TRBV25-1
J gene: TRBJ2-1
CDR3 DNA: TGTGCCAGCAGTAATCCCGGGACAGGACGTAACAATGAGCAGTTCTTC
CDR3 protein: CASSNPGTGRNNEQFF

clone size: .
D gene: TRBD1
CDR3 length: 16
V gene: TRBV30
J gene: TRBJ1-2
CDR3 DNA: TGTGCCTGGAGGGATGAGACAGGGGAGGGAATTGCTGGCTACACCTTC
CDR3 protein: CAWRDETGEGIAGYTF

clone size: .
D gene: .
CDR3 length: 14
V gene: TRBV28
J gene: TRBJ1-1
CDR3 DNA: TGTGCCAGCATTACCTGGGGAGGGAGGACTGAAGCTTTCTTT
CDR3 protein: CASITWGGRTEAFF

clone size: .
D gene: TRBD2
CDR3 length: 15
V gene: TRBV4-1
J gene: TRBJ2-7
CDR3 DNA: TGCGCCAGCAGCCAAGCTGAGAGCGGGACTTACGAGCAGTACTTC
CDR3 protein: CASSQAESGTYEQYF

clone size: once
D gene: TRBD1
CDR3 length: 14
V gene: TRBV5-1
J gene: TRBJ1-3
CDR3 DNA: TGCGCCAGTAAGCCCGGACAGGGGGGATACACCATATATTTT
CDR3 protein: CASKPGQGGYTIYF

clone size: .
D gene: .
CDR3 length: 15
V gene: TRBV15
J gene: TRBJ1-3
CDR3 DNA: TGTGCCACCAGCAGAGGGGTCGGAGAGCGCTACACCATATATTTT
CDR3 protein: CATSRGVGERYTIYF

clone size: .
D gene: TRBD2
CDR3 length: 17
V gene: TRBV11-2
J gene: TRBJ2-1
CDR3 DNA: TGTGCCAGCAGCGCCAACTTACTAGCGGGGGGAGTAAATGAGCAGTTCTTC
CDR3 protein: CASSANLLAGGVNEQFF

clone size: once
D gene: .
CDR3 length: 15
V gene: TRBV18
J gene: TRBJ1-4
CDR3 DNA: TGTGCCAGCTCGGAAGCAGGTTGGGCTAATGAAAAACTGTTTTTT
CDR3 protein: CASSEAGWANEKLFF

clone size: .
D gene: .
CDR3 length: 11
V gene: TRBV20-1
J gene: TRBJ2-3
CDR3 DNA: TGCAGTGCTAAACTTTCAGATACGCAGTATTTT
CDR3 protein: CSAKLSDTQYF

clone size: .
D gene: .
CDR3 length: 15
V gene: TRBV19
J gene: TRBJ2-5
CDR3 DNA: TGTGCCAGTAGTATTTGGGCCCCGGAAAAAGAGACCCAGTACTTC
CDR3 protein: CASSIWAPEKETQYF

clone size: .
D gene: TRBD2
CDR3 length: 17
V gene: TRBV11-3
J gene: TRBJ2-1
CDR3 DNA: TGTGCCAGCAGCTTGGGCCGAATGGGACTAGCGGGGGATGAGCAGTTCTTC
CDR3 protein: CASSLGRMGLAGDEQFF

clone size: .
D gene: .
CDR3 length: 14
V gene: TRBV7-2
J gene: TRBJ1-3
CDR3 DNA: TGTGCCAGCAGCCCGCCGGGAGTTGGAAACACCATATATTTT
CDR3 protein: CASSPPGVGNTIYF

clone size: .
D gene: TRBD2
CDR3 length: 16
V gene: TRBV27
J gene: TRBJ2-1
CDR3 DNA: TGTGCCAGCAGTTCCCGGACTAGGCAACTGCACAATGAGCAGTTCTTC
CDR3 protein: CASSSRTRQLHNEQFF

clone size: .
D gene: TRBD1
CDR3 length: 14
V gene: TRBV30
J gene: TRBJ2-7
CDR3 DNA: TGTGCCTGGAGTGTGGAGACAGGGGGCTACGAGCAGTACTTC
CDR3 protein: CAWSVETGGYEQYF

clone size: .
D gene: TRBD2
CDR3 length: 15
V gene: TRBV27
J gene: TRBJ2-3
CDR3 DNA: TGTGCCAGGAGACTAGCGGGAGGGCCTACAGATACGCAGTATTTT
CDR3 protein: CARRLAGGPTDTQYF

clone size: .
D gene: TRBD2
CDR3 length: 15
V gene: TRBV15
J gene: TRBJ2-1
CDR3 DNA: TGTGCCACCAGCAGAGTCAGCGGGGGCTACAATGAGCAGTTCTTC
CDR3 protein: CATSRVSGGYNEQFF

clone size: once
D gene: TRBD1
CDR3 length: 14
V gene: TRBV5-6
J gene: TRBJ1-2
CDR3 DNA: TGTGCCAGCAGCTTGGACAGGGGATCAGATGGCTACACCTTC
CDR3 protein: CASSLDRGSDGYTF

clone size: once
D gene: TRBD2
CDR3 length: 17
V gene: TRBV9
J gene: TRBJ2-5
CDR3 DNA: TGTGCCAGCAGCGCCGGGGAGACTAGCGGGGGCCAAGGGACCCAGTACTTC
CDR3 protein: CASSAGETSGGQGTQYF

clone size: .
D gene: .
CDR3 length: 14
V gene: TRBV5-1
J gene: TRBJ2-3
CDR3 DNA: TGCGCCAGCAGCTTGGTGGAGGGCGCAGATACGCAGTATTTT
CDR3 protein: CASSLVEGADTQYF

clone size: .
D gene: TRBD1
CDR3 length: 14
V gene: TRBV11-3
J gene: TRBJ2-1
CDR3 DNA: TGTGCCAGCAGCGCGCGGACAGGGGATAATGAGCAGTTCTTC
CDR3 protein: CASSARTGDNEQFF

clone size: .
D gene: .
CDR3 length: 14
V gene: TRBV6-1
J gene: TRBJ1-4
CDR3 DNA: TGTGCCAGCAGTGACCTGGGCGCCGATGAAAAACTGTTTTTT
CDR3 protein: CASSDLGADEKLFF

clone size: .
D gene: .
CDR3 length: 14
V gene: TRBV5-5
J gene: TRBJ2-5
CDR3 DNA: TGTGCCAGCAGCTTGTTATCAGGGAAAGAGACCCAGTACTTC
CDR3 protein: CASSLLSGKETQYF

clone size: .
D gene: TRBD2
CDR3 length: 14
V gene: TRBV11-1
J gene: TRBJ2-7
CDR3 DNA: TGTGCCAGCAGCTCACAGCGGGAGGGAGGCGAGCAGTACTTC
CDR3 protein: CASSSQREGGEQYF

clone size: .
D gene: .
CDR3 length: 15
V gene: TRBV6-1
J gene: TRBJ1-3
CDR3 DNA: TGTGCCAGCAGGGTCCGGGGGGATTCTGGAAACACCATATATTTT
CDR3 protein: CASRVRGDSGNTIYF

clone size: once
D gene: TRBD1
CDR3 length: 13
V gene: TRBV6-6
J gene: TRBJ1-1
CDR3 DNA: TGTGCCAGCAATTCACCGGGACAGGAGATTACTTTCTTT
CDR3 protein: CASNSPGQEITFF

clone size: many
D gene: TRBD2
CDR3 length: 17
V gene: TRBV9
J gene: TRBJ2-3
CDR3 DNA: TGTGCCAGCAGCCCCCGGACTAAAGCGGGGGACCCCGATACGCAGTATTTT
CDR3 protein: CASSPRTKAGDPDTQYF

clone size: .
D gene: TRBD1
CDR3 length: 12
V gene: TRBV29-1
J gene: TRBJ2-5
CDR3 DNA: TGCAGCGTGGACAGGGCCGAAGAGACCCAGTACTTC
CDR3 protein: CSVDRAEETQYF

clone size: few
D gene: TRBD1
CDR3 length: 13
V gene: TRBV10-1
J gene: TRBJ2-7
CDR3 DNA: TGCGCCAGCAGTGAGGGGACAGGGAGCGAGCAGTACTTC
CDR3 protein: CASSEGTGSEQYF

clone size: .
D gene: .
CDR3 length: 15
V gene: TRBV2
J gene: TRBJ1-2
CDR3 DNA: TGTGCCAGCAGTGTCTGGGACTCGGACCACTATGGCTACACCTTC
CDR3 protein: CASSVWDSDHYGYTF

clone size: .
D gene: TRBD1
CDR3 length: 14
V gene: TRBV19
J gene: TRBJ2-3
CDR3 DNA: TGTGCCAGCCGAGGGGACAGGGCCCCCGATACGCAGTATTTT
CDR3 protein: CASRGDRAPDTQYF

clone size: .
D gene: TRBD1
CDR3 length: 15
V gene: TRBV4-1
J gene: TRBJ1-5
CDR3 DNA: TGCGCCAGCAGCTCGGGACAGGGGCCTTATCAGCCCCAGCATTTT
CDR3 protein: CASSSGQGPYQPQHF

clone size: .
D gene: .
CDR3 length: 15
V gene: TRBV7-9
J gene: TRBJ2-7
CDR3 DNA: TGTGCCAGCAGCTCGACCGGGGGAATGCGCTACGAGCAGTACTTC
CDR3 protein: CASSSTGGMRYEQYF